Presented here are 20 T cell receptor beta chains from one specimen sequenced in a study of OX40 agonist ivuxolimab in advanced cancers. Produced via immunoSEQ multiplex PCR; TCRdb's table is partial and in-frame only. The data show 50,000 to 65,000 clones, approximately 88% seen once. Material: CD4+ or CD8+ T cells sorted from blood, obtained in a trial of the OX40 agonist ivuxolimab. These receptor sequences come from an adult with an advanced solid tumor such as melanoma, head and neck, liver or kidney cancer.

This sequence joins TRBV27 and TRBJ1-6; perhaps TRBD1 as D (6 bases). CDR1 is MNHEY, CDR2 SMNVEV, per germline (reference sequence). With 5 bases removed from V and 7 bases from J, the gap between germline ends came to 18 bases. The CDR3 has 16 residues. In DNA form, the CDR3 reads TGTGCCAGCAGTCAAACAGGGAGGACGGAAAATTCACCCCTCCACTTT. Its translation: CASSQTGRTENSPLHF.

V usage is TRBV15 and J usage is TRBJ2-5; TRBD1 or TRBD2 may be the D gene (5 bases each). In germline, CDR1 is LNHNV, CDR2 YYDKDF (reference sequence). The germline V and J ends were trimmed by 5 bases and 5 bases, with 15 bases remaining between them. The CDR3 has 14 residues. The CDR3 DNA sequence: TGTGCCACCAGCTCGGGACCCCCCGGGGAGACCCAGTACTTC. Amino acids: CATSSGPPGETQYF.

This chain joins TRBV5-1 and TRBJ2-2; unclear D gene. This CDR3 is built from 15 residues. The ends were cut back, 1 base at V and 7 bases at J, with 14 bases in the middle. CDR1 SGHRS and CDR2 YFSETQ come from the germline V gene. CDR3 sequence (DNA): TGCGCCAGCAGCTTGAGAGGTAGCTTCAGCGGGGAGCTGTTTTTT. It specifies CASSLRGSFSGELFF.

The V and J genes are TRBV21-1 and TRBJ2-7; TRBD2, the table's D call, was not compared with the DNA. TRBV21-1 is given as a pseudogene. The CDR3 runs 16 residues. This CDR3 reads CASSKGQGGSSYEQYF. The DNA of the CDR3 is TGTGCCAGCAGCAAAGGTCAAGGCGGGAGCTCCTACGAGCAGTACTTC.

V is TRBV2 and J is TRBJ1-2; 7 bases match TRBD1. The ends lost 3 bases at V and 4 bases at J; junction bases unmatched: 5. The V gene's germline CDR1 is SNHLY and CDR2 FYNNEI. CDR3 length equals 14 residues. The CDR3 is CASSDNRGVYGYTF. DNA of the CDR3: TGTGCCAGCAGTGATAACAGGGGAGTCTATGGCTACACCTTC.

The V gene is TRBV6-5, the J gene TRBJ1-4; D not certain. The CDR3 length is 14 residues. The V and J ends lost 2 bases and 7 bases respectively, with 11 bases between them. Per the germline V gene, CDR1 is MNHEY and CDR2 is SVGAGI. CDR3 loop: CASSYGVESEKLFF. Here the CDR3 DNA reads TGTGCCAGCAGTTACGGGGTGGAGAGTGAAAAACTGTTTTTT.

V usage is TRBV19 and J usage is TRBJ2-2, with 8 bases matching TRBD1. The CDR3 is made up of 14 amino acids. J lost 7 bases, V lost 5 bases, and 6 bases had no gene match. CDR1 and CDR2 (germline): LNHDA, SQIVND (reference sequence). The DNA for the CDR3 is TGTGCCAGTAGTCCCGGACAGGGTGTCGGGGAGCTGTTTTTT. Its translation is CASSPGQGVGELFF.

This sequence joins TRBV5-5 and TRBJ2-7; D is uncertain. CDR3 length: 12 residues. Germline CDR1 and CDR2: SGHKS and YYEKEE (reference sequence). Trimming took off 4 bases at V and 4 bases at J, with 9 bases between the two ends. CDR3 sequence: CASSKTEYEQYF. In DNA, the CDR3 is TGTGCCAGCAGCAAGACTGAATACGAGCAGTACTTC.

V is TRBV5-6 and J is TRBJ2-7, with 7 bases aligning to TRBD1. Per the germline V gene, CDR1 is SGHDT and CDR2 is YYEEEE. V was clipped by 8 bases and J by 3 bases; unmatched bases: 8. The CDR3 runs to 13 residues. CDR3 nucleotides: TGTGCCAGTTCACAGGGGACACGCTACGAGCAGTACTTC. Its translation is CASSQGTRYEQYF.

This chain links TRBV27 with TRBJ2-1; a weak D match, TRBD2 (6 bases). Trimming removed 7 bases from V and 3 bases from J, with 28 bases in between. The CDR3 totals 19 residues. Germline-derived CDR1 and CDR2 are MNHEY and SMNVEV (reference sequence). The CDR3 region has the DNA TGTGCCAGCACTCGGAATAGGGATGCCGCGGGACCCCACTACAATGAGCAGTTCTTC. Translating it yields CASTRNRDAAGPHYNEQFF.

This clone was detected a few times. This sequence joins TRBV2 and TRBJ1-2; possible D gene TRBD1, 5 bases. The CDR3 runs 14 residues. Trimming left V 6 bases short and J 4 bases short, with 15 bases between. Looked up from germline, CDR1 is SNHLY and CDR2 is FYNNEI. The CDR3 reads CASSRDGPLYGYTF. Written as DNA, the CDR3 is TGTGCCAGCAGCCGGGACGGTCCCCTCTATGGCTACACCTTC.

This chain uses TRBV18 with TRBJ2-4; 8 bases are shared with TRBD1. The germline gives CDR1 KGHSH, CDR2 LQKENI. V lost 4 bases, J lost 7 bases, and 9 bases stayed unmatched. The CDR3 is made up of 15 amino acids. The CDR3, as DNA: TGTGCCAGCTCACAGGACAGGGTCGATGGGAACATTCAGTACTTC. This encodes CASSQDRVDGNIQYF.

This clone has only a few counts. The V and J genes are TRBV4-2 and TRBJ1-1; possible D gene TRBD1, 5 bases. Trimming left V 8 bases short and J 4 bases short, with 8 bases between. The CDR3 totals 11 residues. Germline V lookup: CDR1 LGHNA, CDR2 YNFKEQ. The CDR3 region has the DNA TGTGCCAGCGAGGGGCCCACTGAAGCTTTCTTT. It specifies CASEGPTEAFF.

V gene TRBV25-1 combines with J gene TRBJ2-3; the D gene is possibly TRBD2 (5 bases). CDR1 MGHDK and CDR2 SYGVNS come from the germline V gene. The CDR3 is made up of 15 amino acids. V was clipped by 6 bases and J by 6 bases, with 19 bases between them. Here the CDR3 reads CASSRPIPGKDTQYF. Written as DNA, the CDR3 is TGTGCCAGCAGCCGTCCCATCCCGGGGAAGGATACGCAGTATTTT.

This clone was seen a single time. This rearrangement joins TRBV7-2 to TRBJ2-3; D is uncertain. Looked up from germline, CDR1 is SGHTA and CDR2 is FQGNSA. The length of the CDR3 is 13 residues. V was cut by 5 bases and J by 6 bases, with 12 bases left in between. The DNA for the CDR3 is TGTGCCAGCAGCATTGGACCGGCGGATACGCAGTATTTT. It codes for CASSIGPADTQYF. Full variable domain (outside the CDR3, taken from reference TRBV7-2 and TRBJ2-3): GAGVSQSPSNKVTEKGKDVELRCDPISGHTALYWYRQSLGQGLEFLIYFQGNSAPDKSGLPSDRFSAERTGGSVSTLTIQRTQQEDSAVYLCASSIGPADTQYFGPGTRLTVL.

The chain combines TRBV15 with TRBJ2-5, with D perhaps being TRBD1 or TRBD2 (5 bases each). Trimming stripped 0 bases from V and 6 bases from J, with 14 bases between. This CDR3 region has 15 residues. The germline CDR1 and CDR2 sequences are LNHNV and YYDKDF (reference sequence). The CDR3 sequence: CATSRDPGAVQTQYF. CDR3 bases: TGTGCCACCAGCAGAGATCCCGGGGCAGTCCAGACCCAGTACTTC.

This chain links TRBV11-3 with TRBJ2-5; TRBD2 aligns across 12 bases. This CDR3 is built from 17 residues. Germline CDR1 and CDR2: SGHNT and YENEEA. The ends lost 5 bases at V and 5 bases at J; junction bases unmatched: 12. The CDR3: CASSPRLAGVRGETQYF. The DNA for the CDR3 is TGTGCCAGCAGCCCACGACTAGCGGGAGTTCGTGGGGAGACCCAGTACTTC.

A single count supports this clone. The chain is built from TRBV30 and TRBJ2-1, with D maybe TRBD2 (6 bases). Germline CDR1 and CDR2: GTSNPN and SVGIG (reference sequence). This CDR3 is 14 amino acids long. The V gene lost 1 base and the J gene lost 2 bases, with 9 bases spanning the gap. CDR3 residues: CAWSESGAYNEQFF. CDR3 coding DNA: TGTGCCTGGAGTGAATCGGGAGCCTACAATGAGCAGTTCTTC.

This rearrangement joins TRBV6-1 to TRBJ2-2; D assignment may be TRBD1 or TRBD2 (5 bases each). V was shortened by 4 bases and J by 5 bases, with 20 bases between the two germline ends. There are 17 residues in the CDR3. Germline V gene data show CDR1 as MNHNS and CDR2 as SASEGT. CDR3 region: CASSGGLWTPGTGELFF. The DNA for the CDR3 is TGTGCCAGCAGTGGGGGCCTTTGGACTCCCGGGACCGGGGAGCTGTTTTTT.

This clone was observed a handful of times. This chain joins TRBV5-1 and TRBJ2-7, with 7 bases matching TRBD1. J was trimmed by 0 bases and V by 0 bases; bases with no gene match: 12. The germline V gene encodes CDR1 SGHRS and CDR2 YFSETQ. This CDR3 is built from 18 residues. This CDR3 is CASSLGDRTGRISYEQYF. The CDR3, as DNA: TGCGCCAGCAGCTTGGGGGACAGAACGGGTAGGATCTCCTACGAGCAGTACTTC. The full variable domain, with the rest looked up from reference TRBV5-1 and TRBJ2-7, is KAGVTQTPRYLIKTRGQQVTLSCSPISGHRSVSWYQQTPGQGLQFLFEYFSETQRNKGNFPGRFSGRQFSNSRSEMNVSTLELGDSALYLCASSLGDRTGRISYEQYFGPGTRLTVT.